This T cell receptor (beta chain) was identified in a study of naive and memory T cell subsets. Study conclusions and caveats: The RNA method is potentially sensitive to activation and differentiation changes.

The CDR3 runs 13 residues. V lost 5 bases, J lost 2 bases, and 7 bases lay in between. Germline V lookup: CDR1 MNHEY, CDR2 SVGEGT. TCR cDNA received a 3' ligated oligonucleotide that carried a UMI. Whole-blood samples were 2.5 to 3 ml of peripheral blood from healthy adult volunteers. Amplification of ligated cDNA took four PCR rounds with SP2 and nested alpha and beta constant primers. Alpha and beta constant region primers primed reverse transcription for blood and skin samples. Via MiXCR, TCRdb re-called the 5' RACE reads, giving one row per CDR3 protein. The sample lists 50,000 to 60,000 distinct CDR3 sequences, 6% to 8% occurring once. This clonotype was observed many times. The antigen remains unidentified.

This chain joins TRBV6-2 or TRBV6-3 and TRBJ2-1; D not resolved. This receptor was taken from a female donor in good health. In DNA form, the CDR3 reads TGTGCCAGCAGTCACCGGGCCTACAATGAGCAGTTCTTC. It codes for CASSHRAYNEQFF.